The 10 T cell receptor beta chains reported below all come from one sample, sequenced in a study of Graves' ophthalmopathy and Graves' hyperthyroidism. The sequenced template was RNA, covering the TCR beta CDR3 region. Investigators did first-round RT-PCR with HTBI primers, then second-round multiplex PCR. TCRdb independently ran MiXCR on the multiplex PCR reads; one entry per CDR3 protein. Of roughly 610,000 distinct CDR3 sequences listed, about a fifth are singletons. The source material was peripheral blood. The receptors here all came from a woman aged 18-29 years with stable Graves' hyperthyroidism. Some clones in this sample may be carry-over from other donors' samples.

This clonotype occurred a few times. V and J are TRBV5-1 and TRBJ2-3; D is unclear. The CDR3 runs 12 residues. The germline V and J ends were trimmed by 3 bases and 2 bases, with 4 bases remaining between them. The V gene's germline CDR1 is SGHRS and CDR2 YFSETQ. In DNA, the CDR3 is TGCGCCAGCAGCTATAACACAGATACGCAGTATTTT. Translated, it gives CASSYNTDTQYF.

The V gene is TRBV13, the J gene TRBJ2-5; 10 nucleotides match TRBD2. Germline V gene data show CDR1 as PRHDT and CDR2 as FYEKMQ (reference sequence). The junction had 7 bases not matched to a gene; V was cut back by 1 base and J by 2 bases. The CDR3 length is 17 residues. This chain's CDR3 is CASSLAGLAGEQETQYF. The CDR3 nucleotides are TGTGCCAGCAGCTTAGCAGGGCTAGCGGGGGAGCAAGAGACCCAGTACTTC.

This clonotype has only a few counts. The V call is TRBV7-2, the J call TRBJ1-1, with D possibly being TRBD1 (5 bases). Germline V CDR1 and CDR2: SGHTA, FQGNSA. The CDR3 totals 14 residues. Trimming took off 5 bases at V and 10 bases at J, with 20 bases between the two ends. Here the CDR3 DNA reads TGTGCCAGCAGCCCCACCCCTGGGGGGTTTGGAGCTTTCTTT. Translating it yields CASSPTPGGFGAFF.

The chain links TRBV12-3 or TRBV12-4 to TRBJ1-5; D gene uncertain. V dropped 2 bases and J dropped 4 bases, with 9 bases sitting between them. This CDR3 contains 14 residues. CDR3 nucleotide sequence: TGTGCCAGCAGTTTATCGGCAGATAATCAGCCCCAGCATTTT. Translation gives CASSLSADNQPQHF.

This clonotype turned up a few times. The chain has TRBV12-3 or TRBV12-4 and TRBJ2-3, with D perhaps matching TRBD1 (6 bases). This CDR3 is 16 amino acids long. The V and J ends lost 6 bases and 2 bases respectively, with 18 bases between them. The CDR3 DNA is TGTGCCAGCAGCTCTCCCCCGGACAGCTACACAGATACGCAGTATTTT. Its protein product is CASSSPPDSYTDTQYF.

This clonotype was counted between two and nine times. The chain recombines TRBV6-5 with TRBJ2-7, with D perhaps matching TRBD2 (5 bases). Trimming took 2 bases from V and 4 from J, leaving 12 bases between them. The CDR3 runs to 14 residues. Germline V CDR1 and CDR2: MNHEY, SVGAGI. This CDR3 is CASSYRGVGYEQYF. The CDR3 DNA reads as TGTGCCAGCAGTTACCGGGGAGTGGGATACGAGCAGTACTTC.

This chain uses TRBV11-2 with TRBJ2-7, with 10 nucleotides matching TRBD2. The V gene end was trimmed by 5 bases and the J gene end by 0 bases; junction bases not matched to a gene: 10. The CDR3 has 17 residues. CDR1 is SGHAT and CDR2 is FQNNGV in the germline V gene. The CDR3 nucleotides are TGTGCCAGCAGCCCAAGGGAGGGGACTAGCGTCTCCTACGAGCAGTACTTC. It codes for CASSPREGTSVSYEQYF.

This clonotype was observed at least ten times. The chain recombines TRBV19 with TRBJ1-2; 9 bases fit TRBD1. Germline V gene data show CDR1 as LNHDA and CDR2 as SQIVND (reference sequence). V trimming: 10 bases; J trimming: 6 bases; junction bases outside the gene matches: 3. The CDR3 contains 11 residues. This chain's CDR3 is CATRTGDGYTF. In DNA form, the CDR3 reads TGTGCCACCCGGACAGGGGATGGCTACACCTTC.

The genes are TRBV11-2 and TRBJ1-2, with 8 bases identical to TRBD1. The CDR3 loop spans 16 amino acids. Germline CDR1 SGHAT, CDR2 FQNNGV. J lost 4 bases, V lost 0 bases, and 7 bases had no gene match. The CDR3 loop reads CASSLDSVQGGYGYTF. The CDR3 DNA is TGTGCCAGCAGCTTAGATTCGGTACAGGGGGGCTATGGCTACACCTTC.

The chain couples TRBV6-1 to TRBJ1-6; D is unclear. The CDR3 runs to 15 residues. V dropped 5 bases and J dropped 7 bases, with 15 bases sitting between them. CDR1 is MNHNS and CDR2 is SASEGT in the germline V gene. In nucleotides, the CDR3 is TGTGCCAGCAGTCAAAGTGGACGATCGAATTCACCCCTCCACTTT. Protein: CASSQSGRSNSPLHF.